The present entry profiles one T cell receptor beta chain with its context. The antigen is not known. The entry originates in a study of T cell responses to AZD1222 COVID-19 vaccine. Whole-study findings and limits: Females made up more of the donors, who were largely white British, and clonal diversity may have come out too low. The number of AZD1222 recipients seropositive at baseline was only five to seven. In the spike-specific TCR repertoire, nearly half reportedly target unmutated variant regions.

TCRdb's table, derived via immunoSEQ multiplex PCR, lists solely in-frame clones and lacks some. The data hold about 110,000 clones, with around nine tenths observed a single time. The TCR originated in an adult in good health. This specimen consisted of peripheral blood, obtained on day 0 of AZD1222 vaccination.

The DNA for the CDR3 is TGTGCCAGCTCTCGGGGGGCCAGCACAGATACGCAGTATTTT. Its translation is CASSRGASTDTQYF. The V gene is TRBV11-3, the J gene TRBJ2-3, with D maybe TRBD2 (7 bases). In germline, CDR1 is SGHNT, CDR2 YENEEA. Trimming removed 8 bases from V and 0 bases from J, with 12 bases in between. The CDR3 runs 14 residues.